This entry features one T cell receptor beta chain sequence. The antigen is unknown. This specimen belongs to a study of shared clonotypes between healthy human individuals. Whole-study results and caveats: Limitation of the genetic and exposure-history diversity represented came from the few donors.

There were no recent acute infections or vaccinations among the donors, who were healthy HIV-negative adults. Only Caucasian adults living in Nashville, Tennessee made up the donor group. Researchers ran the assay at a deep level. Measured with immunoSEQ multiplex PCR; TCRdb has only the in-frame clones, and not every one. The table records about 460,000 clones, approximately 71% of them present only once. The specimen sequenced was PBMCs. The receptor comes from a woman aged 35 to 49 in good health. Some clones in this sample may be carry-over from other donors' samples.

Here the CDR3 DNA reads TGCGCCAGCAGGCTGATGTCCAGCGACAATCAGCCCCAGCATTTT. Amino acids: CASRLMSSDNQPQHF. V is TRBV5-1 and J is TRBJ1-5; D ambiguous. The CDR3 spans 15 residues. V was clipped by 5 bases and J by 3 bases, with 15 bases between them. From germline, CDR1 is SGHRS and CDR2 YFSETQ.